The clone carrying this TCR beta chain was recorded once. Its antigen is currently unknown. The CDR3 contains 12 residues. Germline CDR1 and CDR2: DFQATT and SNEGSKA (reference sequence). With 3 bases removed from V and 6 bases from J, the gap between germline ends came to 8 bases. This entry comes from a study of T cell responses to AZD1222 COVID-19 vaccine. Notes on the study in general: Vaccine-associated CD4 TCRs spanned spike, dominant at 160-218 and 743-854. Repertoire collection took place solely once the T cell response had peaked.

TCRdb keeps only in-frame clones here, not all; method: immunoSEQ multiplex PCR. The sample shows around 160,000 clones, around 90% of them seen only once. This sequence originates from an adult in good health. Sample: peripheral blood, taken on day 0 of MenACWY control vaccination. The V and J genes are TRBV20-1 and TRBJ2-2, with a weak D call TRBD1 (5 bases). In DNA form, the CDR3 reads TGCAGTGCTAGTCCAGGGTCCGGGGAGCTGTTTTTT. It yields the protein CSASPGSGELFF.